This T cell receptor (beta chain) was identified during a study of blood T cells in healthy people across ages. Study results and caveats: Age brought a roughly linear fall in TCR beta diversity measured per million T cells. Researchers judged that diversity estimates from one million T cells fell short of true values.

For the second PCR, which ran for roughly 6 to 11 cycles, a sample-barcoded 5' primer and a J-beta primer mix were used. TCRdb ran MiXCR on the 5' RACE reads and lists one entry per CDR3 protein. The sample lists about 780,000 distinct CDR3 sequences; about 45% were seen once. V gave up 5 bases and J gave up 0 bases, with 17 bases separating them. This CDR3 has 16 residues. The germline gives CDR1 DFQATT, CDR2 SNEGSKA (reference sequence). Remarks on this clonotype: Its antigen is unidentified.

Sequencing was carried out using blood. The source of this sequence is a man older than 75 in good health. V is TRBV20-1 and J is TRBJ1-3, with D possibly TRBD1 on 6 matching bases. CDR3 sequence: CSAPKGGILSGNTIYF. The CDR3 DNA reads TGCAGTGCTCCTAAGGGGGGGATCCTCTCTGGAAACACCATATATTTT.